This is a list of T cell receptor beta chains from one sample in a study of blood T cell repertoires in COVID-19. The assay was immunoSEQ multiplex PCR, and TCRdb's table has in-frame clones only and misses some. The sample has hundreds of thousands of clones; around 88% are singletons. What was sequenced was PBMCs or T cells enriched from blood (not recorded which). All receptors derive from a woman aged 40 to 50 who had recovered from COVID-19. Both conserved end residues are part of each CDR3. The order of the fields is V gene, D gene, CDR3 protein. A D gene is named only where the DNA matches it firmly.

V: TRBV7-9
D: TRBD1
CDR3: CASSLGQGDYGYTF

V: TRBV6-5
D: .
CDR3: CASSYSGLGGNQPQHF

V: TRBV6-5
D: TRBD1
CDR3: CASSSSGGLIGTEAFF

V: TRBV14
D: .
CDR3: CASSLTDGDGYTF

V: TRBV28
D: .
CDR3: CASSLSQIYEQYF

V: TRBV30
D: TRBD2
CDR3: CAWSVLAGADTQYF

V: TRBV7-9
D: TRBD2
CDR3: CASSLIGGTSGPNEQFF

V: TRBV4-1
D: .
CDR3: CASSQVVTEKQFF

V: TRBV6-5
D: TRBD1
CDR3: CANGDREADTQYF

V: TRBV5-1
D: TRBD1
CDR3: CASSNRQGGTYNEQFF

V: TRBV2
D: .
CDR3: CASSRGLDEQFF

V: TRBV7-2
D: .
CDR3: CASSLGPSEQFF

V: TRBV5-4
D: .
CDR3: CASSLGGYNSPLHF

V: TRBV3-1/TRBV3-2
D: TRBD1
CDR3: CASSHWDRVNTGELFF

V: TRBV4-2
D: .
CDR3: CASSPISQLTEAFF

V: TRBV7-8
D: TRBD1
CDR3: CASSLAGGSYGYTF

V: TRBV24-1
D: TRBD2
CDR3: CATSDRLLAGAEETQYF

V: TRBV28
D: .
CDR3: CASSFPLLTDTQYF

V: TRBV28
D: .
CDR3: CASSLGAVDEQYF

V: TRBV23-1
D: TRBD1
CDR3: CASTWQGARKFNSPLHF

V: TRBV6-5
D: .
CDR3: CASGTFRGAPGELFF

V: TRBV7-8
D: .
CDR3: CASSSELGLQNYGYTF

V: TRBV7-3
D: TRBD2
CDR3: CASRASGGTYNEQFF

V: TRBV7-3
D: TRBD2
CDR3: CASSLTLAGGDEQFF

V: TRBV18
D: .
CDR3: CASSPVFETGVYTEAFF

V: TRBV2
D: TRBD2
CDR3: CASSGTTPAETQYF

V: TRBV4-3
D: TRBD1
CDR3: CASSRGQGEPGYGYTF

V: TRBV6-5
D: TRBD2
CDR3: CASGEVAGVEQFF

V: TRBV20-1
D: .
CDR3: CSALSGPLHF

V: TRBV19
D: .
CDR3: CASSIEGVPSYEQYF

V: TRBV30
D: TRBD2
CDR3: CAWSVTARTSGGRAGSSYNEQFF

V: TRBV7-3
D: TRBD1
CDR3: CASSSTGGLHQYF

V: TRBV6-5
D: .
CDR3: CAIQVQEADPSQYF

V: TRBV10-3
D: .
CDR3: CAISGAAASNTGELFF

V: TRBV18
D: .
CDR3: CASSLGQYSNQPQHF

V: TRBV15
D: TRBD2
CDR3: CATSRGLAEDEQFF